These 26 T cell receptor beta chains were sequenced from one sample in a study of T cells in Graves' hyperthyroidism and ophthalmopathy. Amplification targeted TCR beta CDR3 regions from RNA transcripts. Carried out on the TCR CDR3, a first-round RT-PCR used the HTBI primer set. One entry per CDR3 protein, called by TCRdb with MiXCR from the multiplex PCR reads. This table holds about 590,000 distinct CDR3 sequences, more than 13% found once. Material for sequencing was blood. The receptors here all came from a young woman with Graves' ophthalmopathy.

At least ten counts were recorded for this clonotype. This chain joins TRBV9 and TRBJ2-7; 12 bases align to TRBD2. Per the germline V gene, CDR1 is SGDLS and CDR2 is YYNGEE. CDR3 size: 16 residues. Germline trimming cut 2 bases from V and 5 bases from J; bases unmatched to any gene: 8. The CDR3 region is CASSVSTSGSNNEQYF. Written as DNA, the CDR3 is TGTGCCAGCAGCGTGTCGACTAGCGGGAGTAACAACGAGCAGTACTTC.

This clonotype was counted ten times or more. This chain joins TRBV2 and TRBJ2-6; a possible D gene is TRBD1 (6 bases). Germline-derived CDR1 and CDR2 are SNHLY and FYNNEI. V lost 6 bases, J lost 1 base, and 7 bases lay in between. This CDR3 has 14 residues. The CDR3 loop reads CASRTGSGANVLTF. CDR3 bases: TGTGCCAGCAGGACAGGTTCTGGGGCCAACGTCCTGACTTTC.

This clonotype showed up many times. V and J are TRBV9 and TRBJ2-5; weak D call: TRBD1 (7 bases). Germline V gene lookup returns CDR1 SGDLS and CDR2 YYNGEE. The CDR3 runs to 15 residues. Deletions cut 0 bases from V and 5 bases from J, with 14 bases between. The CDR3 DNA sequence: TGTGCCAGCAGCGTAGGCGGTCAGGGGGGCGAGACCCAGTACTTC. Translation: CASSVGGQGGETQYF. Variable domain in full (rest from reference TRBV9 and TRBJ2-5): DSGVTQTPKHLITATGQRVTLRCSPRSGDLSVYWYQQSLDQGLQFLIQYYNGEERAKGNILERFSAQQFPDLHSELNLSSLELGDSALYFCASSVGGQGGETQYFGPGTRLLVL.

The CDR3 protein is CASSSLANYGYTF. The CDR3 DNA reads TGTGCCAGCAGCTCGTTAGCTAACTATGGCTACACCTTC. V and J are TRBV4-2 and TRBJ1-2; D is undetermined. CDR1 is LGHNA and CDR2 is YNFKEQ in the germline V gene. V lost 5 bases and J 0 bases, leaving 7 bases between the germline ends. The CDR3 loop spans 13 amino acids.

This chain joins TRBV13 and TRBJ2-1; 9 positions agree with TRBD2. Germline CDR1 PRHDT, CDR2 FYEKMQ (reference sequence). The CDR3 is 15 residues long. The J segment lost 15 bases and the V segment lost 2 bases, leaving 14 bases of the junction unmatched. The CDR3 loop is CASSLRVAGGPVLFF. The CDR3 DNA reads TGTGCCAGCAGCTTAAGGGTGGCGGGAGGGCCTGTTTTGTTCTTC.

This clonotype has a count of ten or more. The chain has TRBV12-3 or TRBV12-4 and TRBJ1-4; a weak D match, TRBD1 (5 bases). The ends were cut back, 5 bases at V and 8 bases at J, with 12 bases in the middle. The CDR3 consists of 13 residues. CDR3 in amino acids: CASSPRTLEKLFF. The CDR3 DNA sequence: TGTGCCAGCAGTCCGCGGACACTCGAAAAACTGTTTTTT.

This clonotype was observed many times. V gene TRBV20-1 combines with J gene TRBJ1-1, with 7 bases fitting TRBD1. Germline V gene data show CDR1 as DFQATT and CDR2 as SNEGSKA (reference sequence). The CDR3 is 14 residues long. V trimming: 2 bases; J trimming: 0 bases; junction bases outside the gene matches: 3. The CDR3 protein is CSARPGQLNTEAFF. In DNA, the CDR3 is TGCAGTGCTAGACCGGGACAGTTGAACACTGAAGCTTTCTTT.

CDR3 loop: CASSPSGTANYGYTF. As DNA, the CDR3 is TGTGCCAGCAGCCCATCCGGGACAGCTAACTATGGCTACACCTTC. This chain uses TRBV7-3 with TRBJ1-2; 7 nucleotides match TRBD1. V shed 5 bases and J 0 bases; nucleotides not matched to a gene: 6. The CDR3 totals 15 residues. CDR1 and CDR2 from the germline V gene are SGHTA and FQGTGA.

At least ten counts were recorded for this clonotype. This chain links TRBV6-1 with TRBJ1-1; no definite D call. V gave up 7 bases and J gave up 2 bases, with 26 bases separating them. The CDR3 consists of 18 residues. Germline values: CDR1 MNHNS, CDR2 SASEGT. The CDR3 here is CASTLTDPLHRSNTEAFF. CDR3 coding DNA: TGTGCCAGCACCCTCACGGACCCCTTACATCGATCAAACACTGAAGCTTTCTTT.

This clonotype was detected only a few times. V and J are TRBV15 and TRBJ1-2; 7 nucleotides line up with TRBD1. Trimming at V came to 3 bases and at J to 4 bases, leaving 8 bases not matched to a gene. CDR1 and CDR2 (germline): LNHNV, YYDKDF (reference sequence). The CDR3 is 15 residues long. The CDR3 DNA reads TGTGCCACCAGCAGCTACCGGGACAGCCCCTATGGCTACACCTTC. Translation gives CATSSYRDSPYGYTF.

This chain connects TRBV20-1 to TRBJ2-7, with D possibly being TRBD1 (6 bases). The length of the CDR3 is 15 residues. V was shortened by 5 bases and J by 2 bases, with 19 bases between the two germline ends. In germline, CDR1 is DFQATT, CDR2 SNEGSKA (reference sequence). Here the CDR3 reads CSAGRLGTQTYEQYF. The CDR3 DNA follows: TGCAGTGCTGGGAGACTCGGGACACAGACCTACGAGCAGTACTTC.

At least ten counts were recorded for this clonotype. This chain connects TRBV15 to TRBJ1-1, with D unresolved. Germline V lookup: CDR1 LNHNV, CDR2 YYDKDF (reference sequence). V lost 0 bases and J 3 bases, leaving 5 bases between the germline ends. The CDR3 is 13 amino acids. The CDR3 sequence: CATSRDQDTEAFF. DNA for the CDR3: TGTGCCACCAGCAGAGACCAAGACACTGAAGCTTTCTTT. Full variable domain (missing parts from reference TRBV15 and TRBJ1-1): DAMVIQNPRYQVTQFGKPVTLSCSQTLNHNVMYWYQQKSSQAPKLLFHYYDKDFNNEADTPDNFQSRRPNTSFCFLDIRSPGLGDTAMYLCATSRDQDTEAFFGQGTRLTVV.

The rearrangement joins TRBV9 to TRBJ2-3, with 10 bases aligning to TRBD2. This CDR3 contains 16 residues. Germline V gene lookup returns CDR1 SGDLS and CDR2 YYNGEE. V shed 0 bases, J shed 7 bases, and the junction held 8 bases outside the gene matches. CDR3 loop: CASSVGLAGVGHTQYF. In DNA, the CDR3 is TGTGCCAGCAGCGTAGGGCTAGCGGGAGTCGGGCATACGCAGTATTTT.

This clonotype has at least ten counts. The DNA of the CDR3 is TGTGCCAGCAACCCCGGGAGGGATTACAATGAGCAGTTCTTC. Its translation is CASNPGRDYNEQFF. This rearrangement joins TRBV7-8 to TRBJ2-1; 8 bases agree with TRBD2. Trimming cost V 7 bases and J 4 bases; bases outside gene matches: 6. CDR1 and CDR2 (germline): SGHVS, FQNEAQ. This CDR3 has 14 amino acids.

This clonotype was seen ten or more times. The CDR3 loop is CASRVGGGNQPQHF. The CDR3 nucleotides are TGTGCCAGCAGAGTGGGAGGGGGCAATCAGCCCCAGCATTTT. The chain recombines TRBV12-3 or TRBV12-4 with TRBJ1-5, with a possible D match to TRBD1 (5 bases). The CDR3 is made up of 14 amino acids. V was cut by 6 bases and J by 2 bases, with 11 bases left in between.

This rearrangement joins TRBV19 to TRBJ1-2, with 10 positions matching TRBD1. The CDR3 extends over 17 amino acids. Per the germline V gene, CDR1 is LNHDA and CDR2 is SQIVND (reference sequence). The ends lost 4 bases at V and 4 bases at J; junction bases unmatched: 12. The CDR3 is CASSTDRGRGLGYGYTF. The CDR3 DNA is TGTGCCAGTAGTACAGACAGGGGGCGAGGGCTAGGCTATGGCTACACCTTC.

This clonotype was detected many times. V is TRBV28 and J is TRBJ2-7; 7 nucleotides agree with TRBD1. The V segment lost 1 base and the J segment 3 bases; nucleotides outside the gene matches: 9. CDR1 is MDHEN and CDR2 is SYDVKM in the germline V gene. The CDR3 is 16 amino acids. This CDR3 reads CASSLLLRDRLYEQYF. The DNA of the CDR3 is TGTGCCAGCAGTTTATTACTACGGGACAGACTCTACGAGCAGTACTTC. Filled out from reference TRBV28 and TRBJ2-7, the complete variable domain reads DVKVTQSSRYLVKRTGEKVFLECVQDMDHENMFWYRQDPGLGLRLIYFSYDVKMKEKGDIPEGYSVSREKKERFSLILESASTNQTSMYLCASSLLLRDRLYEQYFGPGTRLTVT.

The chain links TRBV6-6 to TRBJ1-4; 7 nucleotides match TRBD1. From germline, CDR1 is MNHNY and CDR2 SVGAGI (reference sequence). J was trimmed by 8 bases and V by 0 bases; bases with no gene match: 6. There are 15 residues in the CDR3. CDR3 coding DNA: TGTGCCAGCAGTTACTCGAAGGGGGCCGGCGAAAAACTGTTTTTT. Its translation is CASSYSKGAGEKLFF.

This clonotype was seen more than once but under ten times. The chain couples TRBV14 to TRBJ2-7; D is perhaps TRBD1 or TRBD2 (6 bases each). V shed 2 bases and J shed 3 bases, with 14 bases lying between them. The V gene's germline CDR1 is SGHDN and CDR2 FVKESK. This CDR3 is built from 15 residues. In nucleotides, the CDR3 is TGTGCCAGCAGCCAATGGGAGAGGGGGGACTACGAGCAGTACTTC. It encodes CASSQWERGDYEQYF.

The sample holds many counts of this clonotype. The chain is built from TRBV20-1 and TRBJ2-1; 8 positions match TRBD2. J was trimmed by 4 bases and V by 5 bases; bases with no gene match: 10. This CDR3 spans 15 amino acids. Germline V gene sequence: CDR1 DFQATT, CDR2 SNEGSKA (reference sequence). The CDR3 loop reads CSAPKAGAGYNEQFF. CDR3 nucleotides: TGCAGTGCTCCAAAAGCGGGAGCGGGATACAATGAGCAGTTCTTC.

In its sample, this clonotype was seen many times. The rearrangement links TRBV12-3 or TRBV12-4 to TRBJ1-5, with 9 nucleotides matching TRBD1. V lost 5 bases, J lost 5 bases, and 10 bases stayed unmatched. CDR3 size: 16 residues. The CDR3 here is CASSPRTGAPYQPQHF. As DNA, the CDR3 is TGTGCCAGCAGTCCTCGGACAGGGGCACCTTATCAGCCCCAGCATTTT.

Ten or more counts support this clonotype. A much larger clone differs by one base, so this may be a read error. The chain carries TRBV12-3 or TRBV12-4 and TRBJ1-5; D is unresolved. The CDR3 loop spans 13 amino acids. V lost 1 base to trimming and J lost 4 bases, with 5 bases between them. CDR3 protein: CASSLVWNQPQHF. For the CDR3, the DNA is TGTGCCAGCAGTTTAGTGTGGAATCAGCCCCAGCATTTT.

Only a few counts were recorded for this clonotype. The V gene is TRBV19, the J gene TRBJ1-1; the match to TRBD1 covers 9 bases. CDR1 is LNHDA, CDR2 SQIVND, per germline (reference sequence). J gave up 4 bases and V 5 bases, and 8 bases lay outside the gene matches. This CDR3 is built from 15 residues. CDR3 in amino acids: CASSPRTGAVTEAFF. CDR3 DNA: TGTGCCAGTAGTCCCAGGACAGGGGCGGTCACTGAAGCTTTCTTT.

This clonotype was picked up many times. This chain links TRBV30 with TRBJ2-7; D is unresolved. V was trimmed by 1 base and J by 3 bases, leaving 7 bases between them. CDR1 and CDR2 (germline): GTSNPN, SVGIG (reference sequence). This CDR3 is 12 amino acids long. CDR3 loop: CAWSGKVYEQYF. The DNA for the CDR3 is TGTGCCTGGAGTGGGAAGGTCTACGAGCAGTACTTC.

This clonotype was recorded at least ten times. CDR3 nucleotide sequence: TGTGCCAGCATGGCCAGGGCTGCAACTAATGAAAAACTGTTTTTT. Translation: CASMARAATNEKLFF. The V call is TRBV2, the J call TRBJ1-4, with TRBD1 as a possible D gene (5 bases). Germline V gene data show CDR1 as SNHLY and CDR2 as FYNNEI. The length of the CDR3 is 15 residues. V was trimmed by 7 bases and J by 0 bases, leaving 12 bases between them.

The sample holds many counts of this clonotype. The V call is TRBV12-3 or TRBV12-4, the J call TRBJ2-5; 8 bases map to TRBD1. The CDR3 runs to 14 residues. The J segment lost 4 bases and the V segment lost 7 bases, leaving 8 bases of the junction unmatched. CDR3 nucleotide sequence: TGTGCCAGCAACATGGACAGGGTAGTAGAGACCCAGTACTTC. This codes for CASNMDRVVETQYF.